The 9 T cell receptor beta chains in this list originate from one sample, sequenced in a study of blood T cell repertoires in COVID-19. Sequenced by immunoSEQ multiplex PCR; TCRdb stores in-frame clones only, minus some. The sample shows approximately 80,000 clones, 65% to 90% of them seen only once. The source material was peripheral blood. Receptors originate from a man in his forties or fifties with COVID-19, enrolled during active disease.

The CDR3 DNA is TGTGCCAGCGGGGTGACAGTGAACACTGAAGCTTTCTTT. It is translated as CASGVTVNTEAFF. V and J are TRBV12-3 or TRBV12-4 and TRBJ1-1; possibly TRBD1 for D (5 bases). The CDR3 is 13 amino acids. Trimming took off 8 bases at V and 0 bases at J, with 10 bases between the two ends.

The genes are TRBV5-6 and TRBJ1-2; D is undetermined. V lost 4 bases and J lost 7, with 26 bases in between. CDR1 and CDR2 from the germline V gene are SGHDT and YYEEEE. This CDR3 comprises 17 residues. This CDR3 reads CASSGEVWVTAGFGYTF. CDR3 nucleotide sequence: TGTGCCAGCAGCGGAGAGGTCTGGGTTACCGCCGGCTTTGGCTACACCTTC. Drawing the rest from reference TRBV5-6 and TRBJ1-2, the complete variable domain is DAGVTQSPTHLIKTRGQQVTLRCSPKSGHDTVSWYQQALGQGPQFIFQYYEEEERQRGNFPDRFSGHQFPNYSSELNVNALLLGDSALYLCASSGEVWVTAGFGYTFGSGTRLTVV.

The V gene is TRBV6-5, the J gene TRBJ1-2, with 7 bases aligning to TRBD1. Germline CDR1 is MNHEY and CDR2 is SVGAGI. The length of the CDR3 is 15 residues. V trimming: 7 bases; J trimming: 6 bases; junction bases outside the gene matches: 14. The CDR3 sequence is CASNSYRGGEHGYTF. CDR3 nucleotide sequence: TGTGCCAGCAACTCTTACAGGGGTGGCGAGCATGGCTACACCTTC.

The V gene is TRBV6-1, the J gene TRBJ2-7; 10 bases align to TRBD1. The length of the CDR3 is 15 residues. CDR1 and CDR2 from the germline V gene are MNHNS and SASEGT. J was trimmed by 5 bases and V by 3 bases; bases with no gene match: 7. CDR3 DNA: TGTGCCAGCAGTGATTGGTGGGACAGGGGCAACGAGCAGTACTTC. The encoded protein is CASSDWWDRGNEQYF.

The chain carries TRBV25-1 and TRBJ2-3; 10 bases align to TRBD2. Per the germline V gene, CDR1 is MGHDK and CDR2 is SYGVNS. This CDR3 has 15 residues. The trim removed 6 bases at V and 2 bases at J, leaving 5 bases unmatched. The chain's CDR3 is CASRSTSGTTDTQYF. For the CDR3, the DNA is TGTGCCAGCAGAAGTACTAGCGGGACCACAGATACGCAGTATTTT. The entire variable domain, with the rest obtained from reference TRBV25-1 and TRBJ2-3, is as follows: EADIYQTPRYLVIGTGKKITLECSQTMGHDKMYWYQQDPGMELHLIHYSYGVNSTEKGDLSSESTVSRIRTEHFPLTLESARPSHTSQYLCASRSTSGTTDTQYFGPGTRLTVL.

The chain links TRBV5-1 to TRBJ2-5, with D hard to call. Germline loops: CDR1 SGHRS, CDR2 YFSETQ. Trimming pared 0 bases from V and 2 bases from J, leaving 8 bases between. The CDR3 has 14 residues. CDR3 amino acids: CASSLVSLQETQYF. Written as DNA, the CDR3 is TGCGCCAGCAGCTTGGTTAGCCTTCAAGAGACCCAGTACTTC.

The CDR3 sequence: CASSSHGTGDNQPQHF. The DNA for the CDR3 is TGTGCCAGCAGTTCCCACGGCACAGGGGACAATCAGCCCCAGCATTTT. The chain has TRBV5-8 and TRBJ1-5; 7 positions match TRBD1. Germline V gene data show CDR1 as SGHTS and CDR2 as YDEGEE. The CDR3 is made up of 16 amino acids. The V gene end was trimmed by 5 bases and the J gene end by 3 bases; junction bases not matched to a gene: 11. The full variable domain, completed using reference TRBV5-8 and TRBJ1-5, is EAGVTQSPTHLIKTRGQQATLRCSPISGHTSVYWYQQALGLGLQFLLWYDEGEERNRGNFPPRFSGRQFPNYSSELNVNALELEDSALYLCASSSHGTGDNQPQHFGDGTRLSIL.

The CDR3 region is CASRDYSTDTQYF. The CDR3, as DNA: TGTGCCAGCAGGGACTATAGCACAGATACGCAGTATTTT. The gene calls are TRBV6-5 and TRBJ2-3, with D perhaps TRBD2 (6 bases). From germline, CDR1 is MNHEY and CDR2 SVGAGI. The CDR3 is 13 residues long. V lost 6 bases, J lost 0 bases, and 7 bases lay in between.

The rearrangement uses TRBV4-1 and TRBJ1-1; 9 bases are a match to TRBD1. Germline CDR1 is MGHRA and CDR2 is YSYEKL. CDR3 length: 16 amino acids. Losses at the gene ends were 6 bases for V and 2 bases for J; bases not matched to a gene: 10. CDR3 sequence (DNA): TGCGCCAGCAGTGCAACAGGGGGCCATCTTAACACTGAAGCTTTCTTT. Protein sequence: CASSATGGHLNTEAFF.